The present entry profiles one TCR beta chain with its context. Antigen: not known. This specimen belongs to a study of T-cell reconstitution after alpha-beta-depleted transplantation in children. Unique molecular identifiers featured in how the TCRbeta library was prepared. Using its own MiXCR run on the PCR reads, TCRdb lists one record per CDR3 protein. The repertoire has about 540,000 distinct CDR3 sequences, approximately 30% of them found once; the top ten carry 30% to 40%. Study-level points and caveats: Surviving recipient cells, namely T cells and thymic progenitors, were the source of high day-60 TCRbeta diversity in some patients. Several hundred expanded graft clones reportedly gave rise to the alpha-beta T cells present about two months after transplant. T-cell numbers and diversity, one year after transplant, stemmed largely from T cells that were newly produced.

The material was PBMCs, obtained before TCRalphabeta/CD19-depleted stem cell transplant. The TCR sequence derives from a boy under two years old with Wiskott-Aldrich syndrome, due to receive a stem cell transplant.

The CDR3 DNA reads TGCAGCGTTGATTCGTCGGGAGCTGGTGAGCAGTTCTTC. Encoded protein: CSVDSSGAGEQFF. V usage is TRBV29-1 and J usage is TRBJ2-1; D possibly corresponds to TRBD2 (6 bases). The CDR3 length is 13 residues. Germline assignment: CDR1 SQVTM and CDR2 ANQGSEA. Trimming left V 3 bases short and J 9 bases short, with 15 bases between.